This T cell receptor (beta chain) was obtained from a study of CD8 T cells in ankylosing spondylitis. There are many counts of this clonotype. One entry per CDR3 protein, called by TCRdb with MiXCR from the 5' RACE reads. The data contain hundreds of thousands of distinct CDR3 sequences, roughly 8.6% of them singletons. This CDR3 spans 12 amino acids. Germline V lookup: CDR1 SGHRS, CDR2 YFSETQ. V was shortened by 1 base and J by 5 bases, with 7 bases between the two germline ends. This sequence originates from a male donor with ankylosing spondylitis or in good health (not recorded which). The rearrangement links TRBV5-1 to TRBJ2-7; D is unclear. Sequences were obtained from blood, either unsorted or a sorted T cell fraction (not recorded which). As DNA, the CDR3 is TGCGCCAGCAGCTTGTTAGGAGACGAGCAGTACTTC. Encoded protein: CASSLLGDEQYF. The whole variable domain, remainder taken from reference TRBV5-1 and TRBJ2-7, is KAGVTQTPRYLIKTRGQQVTLSCSPISGHRSVSWYQQTPGQGLQFLFEYFSETQRNKGNFPGRFSGRQFSNSRSEMNVSTLELGDSALYLCASSLLGDEQYFGPGTRLTVT.